These 26 T cell receptor beta chains originate from one sample sequenced in a study of blood T cell repertoires in COVID-19. Generated by immunoSEQ multiplex PCR, the TCRdb table keeps only in-frame clones and is missing some. The table lists some 16,000 clones, about 81% of them singletons. Material for sequencing was peripheral blood. All receptors derive from a man in his sixties with acute or convalescent COVID-19.

The sample holds a few counts of this clone. V and J are TRBV19 and TRBJ2-1; D is undetermined. CDR3 length: 13 amino acids. From germline, CDR1 is LNHDA and CDR2 SQIVND (reference sequence). V dropped 5 bases and J dropped 7 bases, with 12 bases sitting between them. The CDR3 DNA reads TGTGCCAGTAGTGTTATTGTACGGAATGAGCAGTTCTTC. Translation: CASSVIVRNEQFF. The variable domain in full, with the rest retrieved from reference TRBV19 and TRBJ2-1, is DGGITQSPKYLFRKEGQNVTLSCEQNLNHDAMYWYRQDPGQGLRLIYYSQIVNDFQKGDIAEGYSVSREKKESFPLTVTSAQKNPTAFYLCASSVIVRNEQFFGPGTRLTVL.

This rearrangement joins TRBV5-4 to TRBJ1-3, with a possible D match to TRBD1 (6 bases). The CDR3 contains 14 residues. CDR1 SGHNT and CDR2 YYREEE come from the germline V gene (reference sequence). Trimming pared 7 bases from V and 0 bases from J, leaving 11 bases between. The CDR3 sequence: CASANRDSGNTIYF. CDR3 coding DNA: TGTGCCAGCGCTAACAGGGACTCTGGAAACACCATATATTTT.

In this sample, this clone turned up a few times. The V call is TRBV5-1, the J call TRBJ2-1, with 9 bases that match TRBD1. This CDR3 region has 20 residues. The germline CDR1 and CDR2 sequences are SGHRS and YFSETQ. V shed 4 bases and J 0 bases; nucleotides not matched to a gene: 17. The CDR3 DNA reads TGCGCCAGCAGCCTACCGGGACAGGGTTCCCCAATCAGCTCCTACAATGAGCAGTTCTTC. Translated: CASSLPGQGSPISSYNEQFF.

The rearrangement joins TRBV11-2 to TRBJ1-1, with a possible D match to TRBD1 (5 bases). Germline V CDR1 and CDR2: SGHAT, FQNNGV. The germline V and J ends were trimmed by 5 bases and 10 bases, with 17 bases remaining between them. The CDR3 is 13 amino acids. The CDR3 spells CASSLPGGLRAFF. CDR3 nucleotide sequence: TGTGCCAGCAGCCTACCGGGGGGACTAAGAGCTTTCTTT.

The V gene is TRBV6-1, the J gene TRBJ2-7; D unclear. Trimming left V 2 bases short and J 0 bases short, with 11 bases between. The CDR3 is 15 residues long. In germline, CDR1 is MNHNS, CDR2 SASEGT. In nucleotides, the CDR3 is TGTGCCAGCAGTGAAAGCAGGTTTAGCTCCTACGAGCAGTACTTC. Amino acids: CASSESRFSSYEQYF.

The V call is TRBV2, the J call TRBJ2-7; D is unresolved. Trimming removed 0 bases from V and 6 bases from J, with 9 bases in between. The CDR3 runs 13 residues. Germline values: CDR1 SNHLY, CDR2 FYNNEI. Written as DNA, the CDR3 is TGTGCCAGCAGTGAAGCGGCCCCACCCGAGCAGTACTTC. Its translation is CASSEAAPPEQYF.

J is TRBJ2-6 and V is TRBV19, with D maybe TRBD1 (6 bases). Germline loops: CDR1 LNHDA, CDR2 SQIVND (reference sequence). Trimming stripped 3 bases from V and 2 bases from J, with 17 bases between. The CDR3 spans 18 residues. CDR3 residues: CASSILLLQGPGANVLTF. The CDR3, as DNA: TGTGCCAGTAGTATCCTCCTCCTTCAGGGGCCTGGGGCCAACGTCCTGACTTTC. The variable domain in full, with the rest retrieved from reference TRBV19 and TRBJ2-6, is DGGITQSPKYLFRKEGQNVTLSCEQNLNHDAMYWYRQDPGQGLRLIYYSQIVNDFQKGDIAEGYSVSREKKESFPLTVTSAQKNPTAFYLCASSILLLQGPGANVLTFGAGSRLTVL.

This clone was counted only a few times. The chain has TRBV7-3 and TRBJ2-1; TRBD2 agrees at 9 bases. Germline V lookup: CDR1 SGHTA, CDR2 FQGTGA. The CDR3 spans 15 residues. The V segment lost 4 bases and the J segment 3 bases; nucleotides outside the gene matches: 4. CDR3 in amino acids: CASSSAGGGYNEQFF. Written as DNA, the CDR3 is TGTGCCAGCAGCTCAGCGGGGGGTGGCTACAATGAGCAGTTCTTC.

The rearrangement joins TRBV10-2 to TRBJ1-6; 9 bases are a match to TRBD1. The V gene end was trimmed by 7 bases and the J gene end by 9 bases; junction bases not matched to a gene: 7. Germline CDR1 is WSHSY and CDR2 is SAAADI. CDR3 length: 14 residues. The CDR3 DNA follows: TGCGCCAGCACCTGGACAGGGGAAGTTTCACCCCTCCACTTT. This gives the protein CASTWTGEVSPLHF.

This clone was found a few times. The rearrangement links TRBV5-4 to TRBJ1-1; TRBD1 aligns across 12 bases. The CDR3 loop spans 16 amino acids. V trimming: 0 bases; J trimming: 5 bases; junction bases outside the gene matches: 5. Germline CDR1 is SGHNT and CDR2 is YYREEE (reference sequence). CDR3 bases: TGTGCCAGCAGCTTGGGGGACAGGGGGCTCGGGACTGAAGCTTTCTTT. Its translation: CASSLGDRGLGTEAFF.

V is TRBV5-1 and J is TRBJ2-5, with 11 positions matching TRBD2. In germline, CDR1 is SGHRS, CDR2 YFSETQ. V gave up 4 bases and J gave up 3 bases; unmatched junction bases: 2. The CDR3 extends over 14 amino acids. The CDR3 DNA is TGCGCCAGCAGCCCGGGACTAGCGGAAGAGACCCAGTACTTC. Translating it yields CASSPGLAEETQYF.

The V and J genes are TRBV19 and TRBJ2-3; 11 bases map to TRBD2. V lost 3 bases to trimming and J lost 6 bases; unmatched junction nucleotides: 8. CDR1 is LNHDA, CDR2 SQIVND, per germline (reference sequence). There are 16 residues in the CDR3. CDR3 nucleotides: TGTGCCAGTAGTATGGGACTAGCGGCCATTGGGGATACGCAGTATTTT. It translates to CASSMGLAAIGDTQYF.

The V gene is TRBV2, the J gene TRBJ1-4; 10 bases are shared with TRBD1. Germline assignment: CDR1 SNHLY and CDR2 FYNNEI. The V and J ends lost 2 bases and 8 bases, in that order; junction bases with no gene match: 5. CDR3 size: 15 residues. CDR3 amino acids: CASSEWTGGEEKLFF. The CDR3 DNA reads TGTGCCAGCAGTGAATGGACAGGGGGGGAAGAAAAACTGTTTTTT. Full variable domain (missing parts from reference TRBV2 and TRBJ1-4): EPEVTQTPSHQVTQMGQEVILRCVPISNHLYFYWYRQILGQKVEFLVSFYNNEISEKSEIFDDQFSVERPDGSNFTLKIRSTKLEDSAMYFCASSEWTGGEEKLFFGSGTQLSVL.

The V call is TRBV2, the J call TRBJ2-2, with TRBD2 matching 7 bases. The V segment lost 8 bases and the J segment 5 bases; nucleotides outside the gene matches: 5. The CDR3 spans 13 residues. CDR1 SNHLY and CDR2 FYNNEI come from the germline V gene. CDR3 DNA: TGTGCCAGCGGCCGGGGGGAAACCGGGGAGCTGTTTTTT. It specifies CASGRGETGELFF.

The genes are TRBV15 and TRBJ2-1; 7 bases are shared with TRBD2. The CDR3 is 16 residues long. CDR1 is LNHNV and CDR2 is YYDKDF in the germline V gene (reference sequence). Trimming took 5 bases from V and 0 from J; bases not matched to a gene: 7. The CDR3 here is CATSRGVALSYNEQFF. The CDR3 nucleotides read TGTGCCACCAGCCGGGGGGTCGCCCTCTCCTACAATGAGCAGTTCTTC.

The chain couples TRBV28 to TRBJ1-3, with D possibly being TRBD1 (6 bases). The germline V and J ends were trimmed by 3 bases and 2 bases, with 8 bases remaining between them. Germline loops: CDR1 MDHEN, CDR2 SYDVKM. This CDR3 spans 14 amino acids. In nucleotides, the CDR3 is TGTGCCAGCAGTTTGGGGGCGGCTGGAAACACCATATATTTT. Protein: CASSLGAAGNTIYF.

The J gene is TRBJ1-2, the V gene TRBV4-1, with TRBD1 as a possible D gene (5 bases). The germline V gene encodes CDR1 MGHRA and CDR2 YSYEKL. This CDR3 region has 16 residues. V dropped 1 base and J dropped 6 bases, with 18 bases sitting between them. The CDR3 loop is CASSQAARQLGNGYTF. The CDR3 DNA reads as TGCGCCAGCAGCCAAGCGGCGAGACAGTTAGGGAATGGCTACACCTTC.

This clone has only a few counts. The V gene is TRBV6-5, the J gene TRBJ2-6, with D possibly TRBD1 on 6 matching bases. Germline V gene sequence: CDR1 MNHEY, CDR2 SVGAGI. The CDR3 runs 15 residues. Trimming took 6 bases from V and 3 from J, leaving 12 bases between them. This chain's CDR3 is CASSDRGGGANVLTF. The CDR3 coding sequence is TGTGCCAGCAGCGACCGAGGGGGTGGGGCCAACGTCCTGACTTTC.

The V call is TRBV19, the J call TRBJ1-4; D may be TRBD1 (5 bases). The CDR3 contains 12 residues. The germline V gene has CDR1 LNHDA and CDR2 SQIVND (reference sequence). V shed 6 bases and J shed 13 bases, with 15 bases lying between them. The CDR3 coding sequence is TGTGCCAGTAGCCCCCAAACAGGCGGACTGTTTTTT. The encoded protein is CASSPQTGGLFF.

V is TRBV2 and J is TRBJ1-2; D ambiguous. This CDR3 region has 13 residues. V lost 7 bases, J lost 7 bases, and 16 bases lay in between. Germline V gives CDR1 SNHLY, CDR2 FYNNEI. In DNA, the CDR3 is TGTGCCAGCAAAGGACGGACTGCGGTTGGCTACACCTTC. Its protein product is CASKGRTAVGYTF.

The chain is built from TRBV7-3 and TRBJ2-1; 9 bases map to TRBD2. This CDR3 region has 15 residues. Germline CDR1 reads SGHTA; CDR2 reads FQGTGA. The V segment lost 1 base and the J segment 6 bases; nucleotides outside the gene matches: 4. The DNA for the CDR3 is TGTGCCAGCAGCTTAAGTAGCGGGGGATTCAATGAGCAGTTCTTC. It is translated as CASSLSSGGFNEQFF.

The chain uses TRBV7-2 and TRBJ1-2, with D possibly matching TRBD1 (5 bases). The CDR3 totals 17 residues. V lost 5 bases and J 3 bases, leaving 22 bases between the germline ends. CDR1 and CDR2 from the germline V gene are SGHTA and FQGNSA. CDR3 DNA: TGTGCCAGCAGCCTCCCCCCGGACACGAGCCCGCACTATGGCTACACCTTC. Translating it yields CASSLPPDTSPHYGYTF. Combining the CDR3 with reference TRBV7-2 and TRBJ1-2 gives the whole variable domain GAGVSQSPSNKVTEKGKDVELRCDPISGHTALYWYRQSLGQGLEFLIYFQGNSAPDKSGLPSDRFSAERTGGSVSTLTIQRTQQEDSAVYLCASSLPPDTSPHYGYTFGSGTRLTVV.

This clone was counted a single time. The gene calls are TRBV7-2 and TRBJ2-1; 8 nucleotides agree with TRBD2. The CDR3 runs 14 residues. Germline V lookup: CDR1 SGHTA, CDR2 FQGNSA. V shed 5 bases and J 8 bases; nucleotides not matched to a gene: 8. The CDR3 sequence: CASSPGGGVDEQFF. The CDR3 region has the DNA TGTGCCAGCAGCCCCGGGGGGGGCGTCGATGAGCAGTTCTTC. Variable domain in full (rest from reference TRBV7-2 and TRBJ2-1): GAGVSQSPSNKVTEKGKDVELRCDPISGHTALYWYRQSLGQGLEFLIYFQGNSAPDKSGLPSDRFSAERTGGSVSTLTIQRTQQEDSAVYLCASSPGGGVDEQFFGPGTRLTVL.

This sequence joins TRBV5-1 and TRBJ2-6; D gene unclear. The CDR3 is 15 amino acids. Germline CDR1 is SGHRS and CDR2 is YFSETQ. The V end lost 4 bases, the J end lost 2 bases, and 10 bases lay between the germline ends. As DNA, the CDR3 is TGCGCCAGCAGCCTTCAGGCTGCTGGGGCCAACGTCCTGACTTTC. It yields the protein CASSLQAAGANVLTF.

The V call is TRBV21-1, the J call TRBJ1-5. TRBV21-1 is given as a pseudogene. This CDR3 is built from 19 residues. CDR3 DNA sequence: TGTGCCAGCAGCACCACAATACCAGGGGAGGGCTCGGGCAATCAGCCCCAGCATTTT. Translation gives CASSTTIPGEGSGNQPQHF.

The J gene is TRBJ2-3, the V gene TRBV29-1; 8 bases are shared with TRBD1. Germline-derived CDR1 and CDR2 are SQVTM and ANQGSEA. Trimming at V came to 2 bases and at J to 4 bases, leaving 11 bases not matched to a gene. This CDR3 is built from 16 residues. CDR3 sequence reads: CSVEFQTGALPDTQYF. In DNA, the CDR3 is TGCAGCGTTGAATTCCAGACAGGGGCGCTTCCAGATACGCAGTATTTT.